Below are 17 T cell receptor beta chains sequenced from a single sample in a study of Graves' ophthalmopathy and Graves' hyperthyroidism (dated by TCRdb to 2017 to 2018). Reads for this sample came from an Illumina HiSeq 2000. TCR beta CDR3 regions were amplified from RNA transcripts for repertoire sequencing. HTBI primers and the Qiagen OneStep RT-PCR kit were used in a first-round RT-PCR, which was followed by a second-round multiplex PCR, size selection and purification. The raw public reads went through TCRdb reprocessing: fastp at Q25, MiXCR clone calling, in-frame beta chains kept. Rows merge per CDR3 protein into single entries with the most common DNA and genes. This sample gives some 1.1 million distinct CDR3 sequences in total; 35% to 40% of them show up just once. The top ten clones comprise 11% of the sample. The sequenced sample consisted of peripheral blood or thyroid tissue (not recorded which). These receptors all come from an adult man with Graves' hyperthyroidism.

This clonotype occurred a few times. This sequence joins TRBV30 and TRBJ2-5; TRBD1 agrees at 10 bases. Germline lookup yields CDR1 GTSNPN and CDR2 SVGIG (reference sequence). CDR3 length: 14 residues. V shed 3 bases, J shed 5 bases, and the junction held 6 bases outside the gene matches. The CDR3 spells CAWRQTGGRETQYF. The CDR3 DNA follows: TGTGCCTGGAGACAGACAGGGGGCAGGGAGACCCAGTACTTC.

This clonotype was picked up many times. The chain employs TRBV7-2 and TRBJ1-5; TRBD1 might be the D (6 bases). CDR1 and CDR2 (germline): SGHTA, FQGNSA. The CDR3 is 16 amino acids. Trimming removed 3 bases from V and 0 bases from J, with 12 bases in between. The CDR3 is CASSFDRRGSNQPQHF. The CDR3 region has the DNA TGTGCCAGCAGCTTCGATCGCAGGGGTAGCAATCAGCCCCAGCATTTT.

The chain recombines TRBV14 with TRBJ1-6; TRBD1 is a possible D gene (5 bases). The CDR3 length is 15 residues. Looked up from germline, CDR1 is SGHDN and CDR2 is FVKESK. V lost 2 bases, J lost 6 bases, and 11 bases lay in between. The CDR3 loop is CASSQYAGGNSPLHF. The CDR3 DNA reads as TGTGCCAGCAGCCAATACGCCGGGGGTAATTCACCCCTCCACTTT.

This clonotype was observed at least ten times. The V gene is TRBV7-8, the J gene TRBJ1-4; D not certain. Germline-derived CDR1 and CDR2 are SGHVS and FQNEAQ. V lost 2 bases and J lost 5, with 15 bases in between. The CDR3 is 16 residues long. The DNA for the CDR3 is TGTGCCAGCAGCTTACAAGCAGAGACGAAGAATGAAAAACTGTTTTTT. This codes for CASSLQAETKNEKLFF.

This clonotype was counted a few times. V and J are TRBV19 and TRBJ1-6, with D uncertain. The V and J ends lost 3 bases and 6 bases respectively, with 9 bases between them. The length of the CDR3 is 14 residues. CDR1 LNHDA and CDR2 SQIVND come from the germline V gene (reference sequence). This CDR3 reads CASSMSGVNSPLHF. CDR3 DNA sequence: TGTGCCAGTAGTATGTCCGGCGTTAATTCACCCCTCCACTTT.

Many counts were recorded for this clonotype. This chain links TRBV6-6 with TRBJ1-5, with TRBD1 as a possible D gene (6 bases). Germline lookup yields CDR1 MNHNY and CDR2 SVGAGI (reference sequence). The V end was cut by 7 bases, the J end by 0 bases, with 16 bases between. The CDR3 length is 16 residues. The CDR3 sequence is CASMKTGRLSNQPQHF. CDR3 DNA: TGTGCCAGCATGAAGACAGGTCGCCTTAGCAATCAGCCCCAGCATTTT.

With respect to this clonotype: A much larger clone lies one base from this, so it may be a read error. V and J are TRBV7-8 and TRBJ2-5; D gene unclear. Per the germline V gene, CDR1 is SGHVS and CDR2 is FQNEAQ. Trimming removed 9 bases at V and 3 bases at J, with 14 bases between. The CDR3 totals 13 residues. This CDR3 is CASRLLAEETQYF. CDR3 DNA sequence: TGTGCCAGTAGACTCCTCGCCGAAGAGACCCAGTACTTC.

This clonotype was picked up many times. This chain links TRBV20-1 with TRBJ2-7; tentative D call: TRBD1 (5 bases). V was shortened by 8 bases and J by 3 bases, with 8 bases between the two germline ends. This CDR3 has 10 residues. Germline V gene sequence: CDR1 DFQATT, CDR2 SNEGSKA (reference sequence). The CDR3 nucleotides are TGCAGTTGGGGCAACTACGAGCAGTACTTC. Encoded protein: CSWGNYEQYF.

The chain uses TRBV9 and TRBJ1-1; the D is unclear. The V gene's germline CDR1 is SGDLS and CDR2 YYNGEE. The CDR3 spans 10 residues. V lost 6 bases and J 8 bases, leaving 8 bases between the germline ends. The CDR3 protein is CASIGQEAFF. CDR3 nucleotide sequence: TGTGCCAGCATTGGGCAGGAAGCTTTCTTT.

This clonotype was seen more than once but under ten times. The rearrangement links TRBV28 to TRBJ1-1; D not certain. This CDR3 has 15 residues. Trimming removed 6 bases at V and 0 bases at J, with 14 bases between. Germline lookup yields CDR1 MDHEN and CDR2 SYDVKM. Here the CDR3 reads CASSTHTVLNTEAFF. CDR3 bases: TGTGCCAGCAGCACACACACAGTTTTGAACACTGAAGCTTTCTTT.

This clonotype was seen at least ten times. The V and J genes are TRBV9 and TRBJ2-5; possibly TRBD2 for D (6 bases). With 0 bases removed from V and 2 bases from J, the gap between germline ends came to 8 bases. Germline V gives CDR1 SGDLS, CDR2 YYNGEE. This CDR3 region has 14 residues. The DNA of the CDR3 is TGTGCCAGCAGCGTAGGGACTATACAAGAGACCCAGTACTTC. It is translated as CASSVGTIQETQYF.

This clonotype was detected only a few times. The rearrangement links TRBV2 to TRBJ2-2; the match to TRBD1 covers 9 bases. The trim removed 7 bases at V and 6 bases at J, leaving 9 bases unmatched. The CDR3 consists of 15 residues. The germline CDR1 and CDR2 sequences are SNHLY and FYNNEI. CDR3: CASNAGTGTSGELFF. CDR3 nucleotides: TGTGCCAGCAATGCCGGGACAGGGACGTCCGGGGAGCTGTTTTTT.

In its sample, this clonotype was seen a few times. The V call is TRBV20-1, the J call TRBJ2-5; 13 nucleotides agree with TRBD2. Trimming cost V 5 bases and J 6 bases; bases outside gene matches: 9. The CDR3 is 15 amino acids. Germline V gene lookup returns CDR1 DFQATT and CDR2 SNEGSKA (reference sequence). This CDR3 reads CSAYGTSGTVKTQYF. The CDR3 DNA reads as TGCAGTGCTTACGGGACTAGCGGGACGGTAAAGACCCAGTACTTC.

This chain connects TRBV7-9 to TRBJ2-6, with D possibly being TRBD1 or TRBD2 (6 bases each). Trimming stripped 3 bases from V and 0 bases from J, with 12 bases between. Germline loops: CDR1 SEHNR, CDR2 FQNEAQ (reference sequence). The CDR3 is 17 amino acids. The CDR3 region is CASSLGGSSSGANVLTF. The CDR3 DNA reads TGTGCCAGCAGCTTGGGGGGCAGCAGCTCTGGGGCCAACGTCCTGACTTTC.

This chain uses TRBV28 with TRBJ2-7; TRBD2 aligns across 10 bases. Per germline, CDR1 MDHEN and CDR2 SYDVKM. The junction had 6 bases not matched to a gene; V was cut back by 6 bases and J by 1 base. This CDR3 region has 15 residues. The CDR3 is CASSVTSGESYEQYF. The CDR3 DNA reads TGTGCCAGCAGCGTTACTAGCGGGGAGTCCTACGAGCAGTACTTC.

The chain is built from TRBV7-9 and TRBJ1-5; 11 bases fit TRBD1. The end of the DNA fits TRBJ2-3 better, so the J call may be wrong. This CDR3 is built from 15 residues. Germline V CDR1 and CDR2: SEHNR, FQNEAQ (reference sequence). The CDR3 region has the DNA TGTGCCAGCAGCTGGGACAGGGGGTTTACAGATACGCAGTATTTT. This codes for CASSWDRGFTDTQYF.

This chain uses TRBV7-9 with TRBJ2-2, with a tentative D call TRBD2 (6 bases). Trimming left V 5 bases short and J 7 bases short, with 17 bases between. From germline, CDR1 is SEHNR and CDR2 FQNEAQ (reference sequence). The CDR3 is 15 residues long. CDR3 coding DNA: TGTGCCAGCAGCCTCCAACTAGCCCCCGGCGGGGAGCTGTTTTTT. It is translated as CASSLQLAPGGELFF.